The 18 T cell receptor beta chains below were found in one sample sequenced in a study of tumor and adjacent non-tumor tissue in lung cancer. The library came from three nested PCR rounds adapted from ARM-PCR protocols. TCRdb re-analysed the multiplex PCR reads in MiXCR, keeping a single row per CDR3 protein. Among under 250,000 distinct CDR3 sequences listed, 70% to 75% were seen once. RNA was extracted from bulk tissue without any cell sorting. Input material: lung tumor tissue. The source is a man in his 60s with non-small cell lung cancer.

About this clonotype itself: This clone may be a read error of a much larger clone one base away. The chain is built from TRBV28 and TRBJ2-5; no clear D. The CDR3 is 11 amino acids. Germline CDR1 reads MDHEN; CDR2 reads SYDVKM. The V end was cut by 6 bases, the J end by 7 bases, with 9 bases between. The chain's CDR3 is CASSLSLTQYF. For the CDR3, the DNA is TGTGCCAGCAGCCTTTCGCTGACCCAGTACTTC.

In regard to this clonotype: One end of the junction fails to match germline, which may point to a read error. The CDR3: CTSSPGLGIINEQFF. The CDR3 DNA reads TGTACCAGCAGCCCCGGACTAGGGATTATCAATGAGCAGTTCTTC. The chain employs TRBV11-1 and TRBJ2-1, with 7 bases aligning to TRBD2. The CDR3 is made up of 15 amino acids. Germline lookup yields CDR1 SGHAT and CDR2 FQDESV (reference sequence).

This clonotype was detected once. One end of the junction fails to match germline, which may point to a read error. The rearrangement uses TRBV20-1 and TRBJ1-1; D may be TRBD1 (5 bases). The CDR3 spans 12 residues. CDR1 is DFQATT and CDR2 is SNEGSKA in the germline V gene (reference sequence). The CDR3 DNA follows: TGCATTGCTATACGGGGGGACACTGAAGCTTTCTTT. Translation: CIAIRGDTEAFF.

This clonotype was detected many times. The chain has TRBV29-1 and TRBJ2-7; 9 nucleotides align to TRBD1. Trimming cost V 6 bases and J 5 bases; bases outside gene matches: 11. The CDR3 sequence is 14 residues long. Germline values: CDR1 SQVTM, CDR2 ANQGSEA. The CDR3 here is CSVARGTGYDEQYF. The CDR3 DNA follows: TGCAGCGTGGCTAGAGGGACAGGGTACGACGAGCAGTACTTC.

As for this clonotype: The conserved final phenylalanine or tryptophan is absent from the CDR3, which likely points to a read error. This chain joins TRBV20-1 and TRBJ2-7, with unresolved D. Germline V gene data show CDR1 as DFQATT and CDR2 as SNEGSKA (reference sequence). The CDR3 consists of 12 residues. The germline V and J ends were trimmed by 6 bases and 3 bases, with 12 bases remaining between them. The CDR3: CSALSDGYEQYY. DNA of the CDR3: TGCAGTGCCTTATCGGACGGCTACGAGCAGTACTAT.

As for this clonotype: One junction end does not reproduce the germline sequence, and a read error may be involved. The rearrangement uses TRBV20-1 and TRBJ2-2; D call uncertain. Germline CDR1 and CDR2: DFQATT and SNEGSKA (reference sequence). The CDR3 is made up of 16 amino acids. The CDR3 is CSARSLGEYNTWELFF. The CDR3, as DNA: TGCAGTGCTCGCAGCCTCGGAGAATATAACACCTGGGAGCTGTTTTTT.

A remark on this clonotype: The junction does not match germline at one end; this may be a read error. The rearrangement links TRBV11-2 to TRBJ2-5; TRBD2 matches at 12 bases. This CDR3 has 17 amino acids. Germline assignment: CDR1 SGHAT and CDR2 FQNNGV. CDR3 sequence: CVSSLHLGLAGQETQYF. DNA for the CDR3: TGTGTCAGCAGCTTACATCTAGGACTAGCGGGGCAAGAGACCCAGTACTTC.

In the case of this clonotype: This CDR3 is missing its conserved last phenylalanine or tryptophan, likely due to a read error. The V and J genes are TRBV11-3 and TRBJ2-2; TRBD2 might be the D (6 bases). Germline CDR1 reads SGHNT; CDR2 reads YENEEA. CDR3 size: 18 residues. CDR3 nucleotide sequence: TGTGCCAGCAGCTCCCGGGGAGTGGGAGGATACAGAGCCGGGGAACTGTTTTTG. Translation gives CASSSRGVGGYRAGELFL.

This chain connects TRBV24-1 to TRBJ2-3; weak D call: TRBD1 (6 bases). CDR1 is KGHDR and CDR2 is SFDVKD in the germline V gene. The CDR3 has 14 residues. V was clipped by 11 bases and J by 0 bases, with 14 bases between them. The CDR3 loop is CASGARGSTDTQYF. The DNA for the CDR3 is TGTGCCAGCGGTGCTAGGGGGAGCACAGATACGCAGTATTTT.

This clonotype was counted at least ten times. V is TRBV20-1 and J is TRBJ2-3, with D perhaps given as TRBD1 or TRBD2 (5 bases each). There are 16 residues in the CDR3. CDR1 DFQATT and CDR2 SNEGSKA come from the germline V gene (reference sequence). V lost 0 bases and J 2 bases, leaving 15 bases between the germline ends. The CDR3 bases are TGCAGTGCTAGAGATCAACGGGGCGGTTTCACAGATACGCAGTATTTT. It yields the protein CSARDQRGGFTDTQYF.

This clonotype was detected only a few times. This chain joins TRBV29-1 and TRBJ2-3; maybe TRBD2 (5 bases). Trimming shortened V by 4 bases and J by 0 bases, and 11 bases separated the two germline ends. Germline values: CDR1 SQVTM, CDR2 ANQGSEA. The CDR3 is 14 residues long. CDR3 nucleotide sequence: TGCAGCGTTGCTGGTCGGACTAGCACAGATACGCAGTATTTT. Amino acid sequence: CSVAGRTSTDTQYF.

V usage is TRBV20-1 and J usage is TRBJ2-5; no reliable D call. The germline V gene encodes CDR1 DFQATT and CDR2 SNEGSKA (reference sequence). This CDR3 is built from 14 residues. Trimming left V 1 base short and J 7 bases short, with 16 bases between. The CDR3 reads CSARGHGIGGTQYF. The DNA of the CDR3 is TGCAGTGCTAGAGGCCATGGAATCGGTGGGACCCAGTACTTC.

As for this clonotype: A read error may account for a junction end that differs from germline. The chain has TRBV11-3 and TRBJ2-2, with 8 positions matching TRBD1. CDR1 and CDR2 (germline): SGHNT, YENEEA. The CDR3 is 15 amino acids. The CDR3 is CANSLWTGNTWELFF. The CDR3 DNA is TGTGCCAACAGCCTTTGGACAGGGAACACCTGGGAGCTGTTTTTT.

As regards this clonotype: A single base separates this from a much larger clone, so it may be a read error. The J gene is TRBJ2-5, the V gene TRBV20-1; 14 bases are shared with TRBD2. CDR3 size: 14 residues. Germline CDR1 is DFQATT and CDR2 is SNEGSKA (reference sequence). The V segment lost 6 bases and the J segment 8 bases; nucleotides outside the gene matches: 8. For the CDR3, the DNA is TGCAGTGCAGAGGGACTAGCGGGGGTGAATACCCAGTACTTC. This gives the protein CSAEGLAGVNTQYF.

For this clonotype: Possible read error: a much larger clone is one base away. The chain joins TRBV29-1 to TRBJ1-6, with D unresolved. Trimming took off 4 bases at V and 11 bases at J, with 12 bases between the two ends. The germline V gene has CDR1 SQVTM and CDR2 ANQGSEA. The CDR3 extends over 12 amino acids. The CDR3 loop reads CSVGDCTTPLHF. DNA of the CDR3: TGCAGCGTTGGCGACTGCACCACACCCCTCCACTTT.

This clonotype has a handful of counts. Being one base from a much bigger clone, this may be a read error. V usage is TRBV29-1 and J usage is TRBJ1-1; D not certain. Germline CDR1 and CDR2: SQVTM and ANQGSEA. The CDR3 loop spans 12 amino acids. The V end lost 6 bases, the J end lost 0 bases, and 8 bases lay between the germline ends. CDR3 sequence reads: CSVRQLNTEAFF. CDR3 sequence (DNA): TGCAGCGTGAGGCAGCTGAACACTGAAGCTTTCTTT.

The rearrangement links TRBV4-2 to TRBJ2-2; D is uncertain. Germline V CDR1 and CDR2: LGHNA, YNFKEQ. Trimming left V 0 bases short and J 1 base short, with 6 bases between. The CDR3 consists of 15 residues. CDR3 amino acids: CASSQDSGNTGELFF. CDR3 bases: TGTGCCAGCAGCCAAGATTCGGGGAACACCGGGGAGCTGTTTTTT.

This clonotype came up once. Its ends do not fully match the called genes, so a read error is possible. The rearrangement joins TRBV20-1 to TRBJ2-1; 13 nucleotides line up with TRBD2. Germline lookup yields CDR1 DFQATT and CDR2 SNEGSKA (reference sequence). The CDR3 is 16 amino acids. The CDR3 is CSANPTSGRVYNEQFF. The CDR3 nucleotides are TGCAGTGCTAACCCTACTAGCGGGAGGGTATACAATGAGCAATTCTTC.